This T cell receptor (beta chain) comes out of a study of T cells in Graves' hyperthyroidism and ophthalmopathy. What was amplified from RNA transcripts were TCR beta CDR3 regions. Using the HTBI primer set, a first-round RT-PCR was run on the TCR CDR3. Each CDR3 protein is one row after TCRdb ran MiXCR on the multiplex PCR reads. Of 660,000 or so distinct CDR3 sequences detected, less than 45% appear once; the ten largest clones hold about 7.7%. This clonotype was recorded many times. CDR3 length: 15 amino acids. Trimming shortened V by 5 bases and J by 5 bases, and 16 bases separated the two germline ends. Germline V gene sequence: CDR1 LNHNV, CDR2 YYDKDF (reference sequence).

The receptor was isolated from an adult man with Graves' disease, either hyperthyroidism or ophthalmopathy (not recorded which). The sample consisted of peripheral blood or thyroid tissue (not recorded which). This chain joins TRBV15 and TRBJ1-5; perhaps TRBD1 as D (6 bases). The CDR3 loop is CATSRGRGEYQPQHF. The CDR3 nucleotides are TGTGCCACCAGCCGCGGCAGGGGCGAGTATCAGCCCCAGCATTTT.